These T cell receptor beta chains were read from a single sample in a study of blood T cell repertoires in COVID-19. Profiled with immunoSEQ multiplex PCR; TCRdb holds only in-frame clones, not every one. The table has 100,000 or so clones, roughly 82% seen once. The sequenced sample was peripheral blood. These receptor sequences come from a human donor in a cohort sampled during active COVID-19. The CDR3 runs from the conserved cysteine through the conserved F or W. D genes are given only for firm matches. Size is stated for part of the rows, as once, few or many counts, or as a class when the clone is expanded.

>NA|TRBV10-3|NA|TRBJ1-5
CATEHSNQPQHF
TGTGCCACCGAGCATAGCAATCAGCCCCAGCATTTT
>NA|TRBV18|once|TRBJ2-1
CASSPVAGVNNEQFF
TGTGCCAGCTCACCAGTGGCAGGGGTTAATAATGAGCAGTTCTTC
>NA|TRBV11-1|NA|TRBJ1-1
CASSFGGFTEAFF
TGTGCCAGCAGCTTCGGCGGTTTCACTGAAGCTTTCTTT
>NA|TRBV18|NA|TRBJ2-7
CASSNSYEQYF
TGTGCCAGCTCCAACTCCTACGAGCAGTACTTC
>NA|TRBV5-5|NA|TRBJ2-7
CASSWTSLVSEQYF
TGTGCCAGCAGCTGGACCTCACTAGTATCCGAGCAGTACTTC
>NA|TRBV5-5|NA|TRBJ1-1
CASSMSPVSTEAFF
TGTGCCAGCAGCATGAGCCCGGTGAGCACTGAAGCTTTCTTT
>NA|TRBV4-1|NA|TRBJ1-5
CASSPVTGNQPQHF
TGCGCCAGCAGTCCCGTGACAGGCAATCAGCCCCAGCATTTT
>TRBD1|TRBV18|NA|TRBJ2-2
CASSRTGTVGISNTGELFF
TGTGCCAGCTCACGGACCGGGACAGTCGGTATCTCGAACACCGGGGAGCTGTTTTTT
>NA|TRBV9|NA|TRBJ1-1
CASSVSSNTEAFF
TGTGCCAGCAGCGTCAGTAGCAACACTGAAGCTTTCTTT
>TRBD1|TRBV4-1|once|TRBJ1-2
CASSPSTGASYGYTF
TGCGCCAGCAGCCCCTCGACAGGGGCCTCATATGGCTACACCTTC
>NA|TRBV28|NA|TRBJ1-2
CASSLLLPQGTYGYTF
TGTGCCAGCAGTTTATTGTTGCCGCAGGGGACCTACGGCTACACCTTC
>NA|TRBV9|NA|TRBJ1-4
CASSAGGGSNEKLFF
TGTGCCAGCAGCGCTGGGGGGGGATCTAATGAAAAACTGTTTTTT
>TRBD2|TRBV5-1|NA|TRBJ2-2
CASSVGGFAGELFF
TGCGCCAGCAGCGTCGGGGGGTTCGCCGGGGAGCTGTTTTTT
>TRBD1|TRBV7-3|NA|TRBJ2-1
CASSGTGGQGQFF
TGTGCCAGCAGCGGAACCGGGGGACAGGGGCAGTTCTTC
>TRBD1|TRBV6-5|few|TRBJ1-5
CASRKQGGSNQPQHF
TGTGCCAGCAGGAAACAGGGGGGAAGCAATCAGCCCCAGCATTTT
>NA|TRBV27|NA|TRBJ1-6
CASSLETGNSPLHF
TGTGCCAGCAGCCTCGAGACCGGGAATTCACCCCTCCACTTT
>NA|TRBV18|few|TRBJ2-1
CASSPPSGKGREQFF
TGTGCCAGCTCACCACCCTCAGGAAAGGGGCGTGAGCAGTTCTTC
>TRBD1|TRBV11-3|few|TRBJ1-2
CASSLRQGWNYGYTF
TGTGCCAGCAGCTTACGACAGGGGTGGAACTATGGCTACACCTTC
>NA|TRBV30|NA|TRBJ1-4
CAWSFALNEKLFF
TGTGCCTGGAGCTTCGCACTGAATGAAAAACTGTTTTTT
>NA|TRBV27|few|TRBJ2-3
CASSLAAGAITDTQYF
TGTGCCAGCAGTTTAGCGGCGGGGGCGATCACAGATACGCAGTATTTT
>NA|TRBV5-1|NA|TRBJ2-5
CASSFDNQETQYF
TGCGCCAGCAGCTTTGACAACCAGGAGACCCAGTACTTC
>TRBD1|TRBV4-1|NA|TRBJ1-5
CASSQVTGSQPQHF
TGCGCCAGCAGCCAAGTGACAGGGAGTCAGCCCCAGCATTTT
>NA|TRBV10-2|NA|TRBJ2-5
CATSSLSVGETQYF
TGCGCCACCTCTAGCCTGTCCGTAGGGGAGACCCAGTACTTC
>NA|TRBV4-2|few|TRBJ2-3
CASSQEGISGWGTDTQYF
TGTGCCAGCAGCCAAGAAGGGATTAGCGGTTGGGGCACAGATACGCAGTATTTT
>TRBD1|TRBV4-3|NA|TRBJ1-2
CASSQGDRSAGYTF
TGCGCCAGCAGCCAAGGGGACAGGTCTGCTGGCTACACCTTC